What follows are 16 T cell receptor beta chains derived from one specimen sequenced in a study of T cells in Graves' hyperthyroidism and ophthalmopathy. It was RNA transcripts that yielded the amplified TCR beta CDR3 regions. During a first-round RT-PCR of the TCR CDR3, the HTBI primer set was used. TCRdb re-analysed the multiplex PCR reads in MiXCR, keeping a single row per CDR3 protein. This table has under 250,000 distinct CDR3 sequences, approximately 17% appearing once. Input material: blood. Source of these receptors: a man in his forties or fifties with Graves' hyperthyroidism.

This clonotype appeared a few times. V and J are TRBV6-1 and TRBJ1-2; 11 bases align to TRBD1. The CDR3 is made up of 14 amino acids. The V segment lost 5 bases and the J segment 8 bases; nucleotides outside the gene matches: 7. Germline loops: CDR1 MNHNS, CDR2 SASEGT. Written as DNA, the CDR3 is TGTGCCAGCAGTCCCTGGGACAGGGGGAGCGGCTACACCTTC. As protein: CASSPWDRGSGYTF.

The sample holds many counts of this clonotype. The genes are TRBV20-1 and TRBJ2-7, with 7 bases matching TRBD1. With 6 bases clipped from V and 7 bases from J, the junction kept 9 bases outside the gene matches. CDR1 is DFQATT, CDR2 SNEGSKA, per germline (reference sequence). This CDR3 is built from 12 residues. The chain's CDR3 is CSADLGGHEQYF. The CDR3 DNA sequence: TGCAGTGCGGACTTAGGGGGCCATGAGCAGTACTTC.

This clonotype was detected ten times or more. This CDR3 is CSARPTTGRSYNEQFF. The CDR3 coding sequence is TGCAGTGCTAGGCCGACCACAGGAAGGTCCTACAATGAGCAGTTCTTC. The V gene is TRBV20-1, the J gene TRBJ2-1; a possible D gene is TRBD1 (5 bases). Germline V CDR1 and CDR2: DFQATT, SNEGSKA (reference sequence). CDR3 length: 16 amino acids. Trimming left V 3 bases short and J 1 base short, with 16 bases between.

This clonotype turned up a few times. The chain couples TRBV30 to TRBJ1-4, with 11 positions matching TRBD1. Germline-derived CDR1 and CDR2 are GTSNPN and SVGIG (reference sequence). The CDR3 length is 15 residues. Trimming removed 4 bases from V and 3 bases from J; junction bases left unmatched: 4. As DNA, the CDR3 is TGTGCCTGGACCCCGGGACAGGGGGCTAATGAAAAACTGTTTTTT. As protein: CAWTPGQGANEKLFF.

This clonotype came up many times. V and J are TRBV9 and TRBJ2-7, with D possibly called TRBD1 or TRBD2 (5 bases each). This CDR3 contains 14 residues. Germline V gene sequence: CDR1 SGDLS, CDR2 YYNGEE. Trimming stripped 0 bases from V and 6 bases from J, with 13 bases between. The CDR3 DNA reads as TGTGCCAGCAGCGTAGTTTCGGGGCTTGGCGAGCAGTACTTC. Its translation: CASSVVSGLGEQYF.

Note on this clonotype: Germline is not matched at one junction end, which may reflect a read error. The chain combines TRBV7-9 with TRBJ1-2; possibly TRBD1 for D (5 bases). This CDR3 is built from 16 residues. CDR1 SEHNR and CDR2 FQNEAQ come from the germline V gene (reference sequence). CDR3 amino acids: CASSLASRDPGYGYAF. The CDR3 coding sequence is TGTGCCAGCAGCTTAGCCTCGAGGGACCCTGGCTATGGCTACGCCTTC.

The chain combines TRBV24-1 with TRBJ1-1; no reliable D call. Trimming removed 1 base from V and 5 bases from J, with 7 bases in between. The germline V gene has CDR1 KGHDR and CDR2 SFDVKD. There are 13 residues in the CDR3. The CDR3 spells CATSDFWETEAFF. The CDR3 nucleotides read TGTGCCACCAGTGATTTTTGGGAAACTGAAGCTTTCTTT.

This clonotype has a count of ten or more. The genes are TRBV5-1 and TRBJ2-1, with a weak D call TRBD2 (5 bases). The CDR3 sequence is 15 residues long. The ends were cut back, 5 bases at V and 5 bases at J, with 17 bases in the middle. CDR1 is SGHRS and CDR2 is YFSETQ in the germline V gene. CDR3 nucleotides: TGCGCCAGCAGACAGAGTCTAGCTAGTCACAATGAGCAGTTCTTC. Protein: CASRQSLASHNEQFF.

This clonotype came up many times. The rearrangement links TRBV10-1 to TRBJ2-7; 9 bases match TRBD1. The CDR3 length is 14 residues. The ends lost 5 bases at V and 6 bases at J; junction bases unmatched: 8. Germline-derived CDR1 and CDR2 are WNHNN and SYGVQD (reference sequence). The CDR3: CASSPPGQGPEQYF. The CDR3 DNA reads as TGCGCCAGCAGTCCTCCGGGACAGGGCCCCGAGCAGTACTTC.

This clonotype was counted ten times or more. The junction departs from the called germline gene at one end, perhaps through a read error. The rearrangement uses TRBV28 and TRBJ2-1; 7 bases agree with TRBD1. Germline V gene data show CDR1 as MDHEN and CDR2 as SYDVKM. The CDR3 runs 15 residues. The CDR3 nucleotides are TGTGCCAGCTGTTTTGACAGGGAGTATGGCAATGAGCAGTTCTTC. Its protein product is CASCFDREYGNEQFF.

This clonotype was observed many times. V and J are TRBV28 and TRBJ2-3, with 8 bases fitting TRBD2. This CDR3 is 14 amino acids long. Trimming removed 6 bases from V and 7 bases from J; junction bases left unmatched: 9. Germline V gene sequence: CDR1 MDHEN, CDR2 SYDVKM. CDR3 nucleotides: TGTGCCAGCAGCAACAGCGGGAGTGCGAATACGCAGTATTTT. Translating it yields CASSNSGSANTQYF.

Concerning this clonotype: This may come from a read error, since a much larger clone is one base off. This chain joins TRBV18 and TRBJ2-5; 7 bases are shared with TRBD1. The assigned J gene may be wrong: the sequence end matches TRBJ2-1 better. CDR1 and CDR2 from the germline V gene are KGHSH and LQKENI. The CDR3 covers 15 residues. The CDR3 reads CASSPRDSYQETQFF. Here the CDR3 DNA reads TGTGCCAGCTCACCCCGGGACAGCTACCAAGAGACCCAGTTCTTC.

Ten or more counts support this clonotype. This rearrangement joins TRBV4-2 to TRBJ2-3; D gene ambiguous. The V gene's germline CDR1 is LGHNA and CDR2 YNFKEQ. The V end was cut by 0 bases, the J end by 0 bases, with 10 bases between. The CDR3 has 16 residues. CDR3 loop: CASSQDPGVSTDTQYF. CDR3 nucleotide sequence: TGTGCCAGCAGCCAAGATCCCGGAGTTAGCACAGATACGCAGTATTTT.

The chain uses TRBV5-4 and TRBJ1-2; 7 positions match TRBD1. This CDR3 comprises 13 residues. CDR1 SGHNT and CDR2 YYREEE come from the germline V gene (reference sequence). V dropped 4 bases and J dropped 4; count of bases not matched to a gene: 4. CDR3 residues: CASSPQGIYGYTF. The CDR3 coding sequence is TGTGCCAGCAGCCCACAGGGGATCTATGGCTACACCTTC.

The table lists this clonotype with many counts. The chain carries TRBV28 and TRBJ2-1, with D perhaps TRBD1 or TRBD2 (7 bases each). Germline V gene data show CDR1 as MDHEN and CDR2 as SYDVKM. V shed 8 bases and J shed 4 bases, with 18 bases lying between them. The CDR3 length is 15 residues. CDR3 residues: CASQVDREGYNEQFF. In DNA, the CDR3 is TGTGCCAGCCAGGTAGACAGGGAGGGTTACAATGAGCAGTTCTTC.

V gene TRBV6-1 combines with J gene TRBJ2-6; maybe TRBD2 (5 bases). The CDR3 spans 14 residues. Germline V lookup: CDR1 MNHNS, CDR2 SASEGT. V was trimmed by 7 bases and J by 0 bases, leaving 7 bases between them. CDR3 bases: TGTGCCAGCACGAGGGCCTCTGGGGCCAACGTCCTGACTTTC. Encoded protein: CASTRASGANVLTF.